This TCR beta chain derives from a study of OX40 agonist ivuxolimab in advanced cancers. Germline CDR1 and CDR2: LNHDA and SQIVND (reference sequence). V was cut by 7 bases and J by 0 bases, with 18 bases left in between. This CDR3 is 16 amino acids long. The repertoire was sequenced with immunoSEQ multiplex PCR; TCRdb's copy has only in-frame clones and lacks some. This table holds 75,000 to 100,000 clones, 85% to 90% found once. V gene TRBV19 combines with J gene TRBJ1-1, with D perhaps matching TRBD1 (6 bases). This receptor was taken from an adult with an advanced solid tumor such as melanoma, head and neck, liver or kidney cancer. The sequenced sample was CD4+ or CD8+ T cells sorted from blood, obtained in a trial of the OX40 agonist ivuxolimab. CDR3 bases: TGTGCCAGTATGGATTCAAGGGGGGCGGTGAACACTGAAGCTTTCTTT. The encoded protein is CASMDSRGAVNTEAFF.